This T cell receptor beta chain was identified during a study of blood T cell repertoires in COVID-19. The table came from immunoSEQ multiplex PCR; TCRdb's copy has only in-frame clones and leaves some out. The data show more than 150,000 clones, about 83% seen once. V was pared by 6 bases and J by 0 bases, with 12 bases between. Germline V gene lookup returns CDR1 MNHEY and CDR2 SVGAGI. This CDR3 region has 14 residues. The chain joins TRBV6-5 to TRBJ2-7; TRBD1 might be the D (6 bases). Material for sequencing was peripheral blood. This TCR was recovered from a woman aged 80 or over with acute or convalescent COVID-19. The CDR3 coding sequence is TGTGCCAGCAGAGCAACAGGGCTCTCCTACGAGCAGTACTTC. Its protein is CASRATGLSYEQYF.